What follows are 18 T cell receptor beta chains derived from one specimen sequenced in a study of T-cell memory formation after mild COVID-19. One entry per CDR3 protein, called by TCRdb with MiXCR from the 5' RACE reads. This table has 200,000 or so distinct CDR3 sequences, around 9.5% appearing once. The sample comprised PBMCs or a T cell subset sorted from them (not recorded which). The receptor set was obtained from a man aged 18 to 35 who had mild COVID-19 (a few samples of this study predate the infection). Cell type and time point are not known.

V is TRBV28 and J is TRBJ1-6; 9 bases are a match to TRBD1. The germline V gene has CDR1 MDHEN and CDR2 SYDVKM. J was trimmed by 11 bases and V by 6 bases; bases with no gene match: 14. The CDR3 is 16 residues long. CDR3 DNA: TGTGCCAGCAGATCTCTTGTCGGGACAGGGATGGCACCCCTCCACTTT. Encoded protein: CASRSLVGTGMAPLHF. Full variable domain (missing parts from reference TRBV28 and TRBJ1-6): DVKVTQSSRYLVKRTGEKVFLECVQDMDHENMFWYRQDPGLGLRLIYFSYDVKMKEKGDIPEGYSVSREKKERFSLILESASTNQTSMYLCASRSLVGTGMAPLHFGNGTRLTVT.

This clonotype has ten or more counts. V gene TRBV5-1 combines with J gene TRBJ2-5; D uncertain. The V end was cut by 0 bases, the J end by 6 bases, with 18 bases between. The CDR3 loop spans 16 amino acids. Germline V gene data show CDR1 as SGHRS and CDR2 as YFSETQ. For the CDR3, the DNA is TGCGCCAGCAGCTTGGCTGGAGCACGATCGACCAAGACCCAGTACTTC. Translating it yields CASSLAGARSTKTQYF.

This clonotype was observed a handful of times. This chain uses TRBV20-1 with TRBJ1-5; TRBD1 agrees at 9 bases. Losses at the gene ends were 6 bases for V and 4 bases for J; bases not matched to a gene: 7. The CDR3 sequence is 14 residues long. Germline V gives CDR1 DFQATT, CDR2 SNEGSKA (reference sequence). The CDR3 region has the DNA TGCAGTGCGCGTGGAGGGACAGGGAATCAGCCCCAGCATTTT. Its protein is CSARGGTGNQPQHF.

The rearrangement uses TRBV7-7 and TRBJ1-1; D not certain. The CDR3 has 13 amino acids. Germline lookup yields CDR1 SSHAT and CDR2 FNYEAQ (reference sequence). Here the CDR3 DNA reads TGTGCTACCTCCAGAACAGTGAACACTGAAGCTTTCTTT. Protein sequence: CATSRTVNTEAFF.

This clonotype was detected only a few times. The chain joins TRBV5-4 to TRBJ2-7, with a weak D call TRBD2 (5 bases). Germline V lookup: CDR1 SGHNT, CDR2 YYREEE (reference sequence). Deletions cut 3 bases from V and 0 bases from J, with 13 bases between. This CDR3 spans 15 amino acids. The CDR3 reads CASSSAVGSSYEQYF. The CDR3 DNA follows: TGTGCCAGCAGCTCGGCGGTGGGGAGCTCCTACGAGCAGTACTTC.

J is TRBJ2-5 and V is TRBV5-1; either TRBD1 or TRBD2 may fit D (7 bases each). V lost 0 bases, J lost 5 bases, and 17 bases lay in between. The CDR3 is 16 amino acids. Germline lookup yields CDR1 SGHRS and CDR2 YFSETQ. CDR3 protein: CASSLAPAGGDETQYF. The CDR3 DNA follows: TGCGCCAGCAGCTTGGCCCCCGCAGGGGGGGACGAGACCCAGTACTTC.

V gene TRBV6-5 combines with J gene TRBJ1-2, with D unclear. Germline V gene data show CDR1 as MNHEY and CDR2 as SVGAGI. V was clipped by 0 bases and J by 4 bases, with 9 bases between them. The CDR3 extends over 14 amino acids. The CDR3 sequence is CASSYSSVGYGYTF. For the CDR3, the DNA is TGTGCCAGCAGTTACTCGTCGGTCGGCTATGGCTACACCTTC.

The rearrangement links TRBV11-2 to TRBJ2-1, with a weak D call TRBD1 (6 bases). The germline gives CDR1 SGHAT, CDR2 FQNNGV. The CDR3 sequence is 15 residues long. V shed 5 bases and J shed 4 bases, with 15 bases lying between them. CDR3 loop: CASSLERTAYNEQFF. Written as DNA, the CDR3 is TGTGCCAGCAGCCTCGAGCGGACAGCATACAATGAGCAGTTCTTC.

This clonotype was seen many times. The V call is TRBV5-1, the J call TRBJ2-7; possible D gene TRBD1, 5 bases. This CDR3 contains 16 residues. From germline, CDR1 is SGHRS and CDR2 YFSETQ. Trimming removed 4 bases at V and 2 bases at J, with 19 bases between. This CDR3 reads CASSTKSGNGAYEQYF. CDR3 coding DNA: TGCGCCAGCAGCACCAAGTCAGGGAATGGAGCCTACGAGCAGTACTTC. Filled out from reference TRBV5-1 and TRBJ2-7, the complete variable domain reads KAGVTQTPRYLIKTRGQQVTLSCSPISGHRSVSWYQQTPGQGLQFLFEYFSETQRNKGNFPGRFSGRQFSNSRSEMNVSTLELGDSALYLCASSTKSGNGAYEQYFGPGTRLTVT.

A few counts support this clonotype. This chain connects TRBV4-3 to TRBJ1-2; 7 nucleotides agree with TRBD1. CDR1 is LGHNA, CDR2 YSLEER, per germline. Trimming removed 0 bases from V and 8 bases from J; junction bases left unmatched: 9. This CDR3 spans 15 amino acids. The CDR3 spells CASSQDPDRPRGYTF. The CDR3 coding sequence is TGCGCCAGCAGCCAAGACCCGGACAGGCCTCGAGGCTACACCTTC.

This clonotype was detected only a few times. V and J are TRBV7-9 and TRBJ1-1, with a possible D match to TRBD1 (5 bases). V dropped 5 bases and J dropped 4 bases, with 14 bases sitting between them. Germline loops: CDR1 SEHNR, CDR2 FQNEAQ (reference sequence). The CDR3 contains 14 residues. CDR3 amino acids: CASSRGHPGTEAFF. CDR3 coding DNA: TGTGCCAGCAGCCGCGGACACCCGGGCACTGAAGCTTTCTTT. The complete variable domain, with remaining parts taken from reference TRBV7-9 and TRBJ1-1, reads DTGVSQNPRHKITKRGQNVTFRCDPISEHNRLYWYRQTLGQGPEFLTYFQNEAQLEKSRLLSDRFSAERPKGSFSTLEIQRTEQGDSAMYLCASSRGHPGTEAFFGQGTRLTVV.

This clonotype was counted only a few times. The J gene is TRBJ1-5, the V gene TRBV18; D perhaps matches TRBD1 (5 bases). Trimming took off 6 bases at V and 3 bases at J, with 15 bases between the two ends. The germline CDR1 and CDR2 sequences are KGHSH and LQKENI. The CDR3 is 15 amino acids. The CDR3 region has the DNA TGTGCCAGCTCCCCAATTGGGGGGTTCAATCAGCCCCAGCATTTT. Its protein is CASSPIGGFNQPQHF.

V and J are TRBV6-2 or TRBV6-3 and TRBJ2-2; 7 bases are a match to TRBD1. Germline trimming cut 7 bases from V and 4 bases from J; bases unmatched to any gene: 9. Germline V lookup: CDR1 MNHEY, CDR2 SVGEGT. The CDR3 has 15 amino acids. The CDR3 DNA is TGTGCCAGCACCTGGACGAGGGGGCGCACCGGGGAGCTGTTTTTT. Amino acid sequence: CASTWTRGRTGELFF.

Many counts were recorded for this clonotype. The chain joins TRBV5-6 to TRBJ2-7, with unresolved D. This CDR3 is built from 17 residues. Trimming pared 2 bases from V and 3 bases from J, leaving 21 bases between. Germline V gives CDR1 SGHDT, CDR2 YYEEEE. This CDR3 is CASSFFTLTPMGYEQYV. CDR3 DNA: TGTGCCAGCAGCTTTTTTACGTTGACACCGATGGGCTACGAGCAGTACGTC.

The sample holds a few counts of this clonotype. The chain has TRBV2 and TRBJ2-5; 9 nucleotides line up with TRBD1. V was pared by 9 bases and J by 4 bases, with 12 bases of the junction left unmatched. The V gene's germline CDR1 is SNHLY and CDR2 FYNNEI. The CDR3 length is 15 residues. CDR3 protein: CASTGGAKGGETQYF. CDR3 DNA sequence: TGTGCCAGTACAGGGGGCGCGAAGGGTGGAGAGACCCAGTACTTC.

This clonotype was counted between two and nine times. As DNA, the CDR3 is TGTGCCAGCAGCTTAAGCTCAGGGGGCGCCTACAATGAGCAGTTCTTC. Amino acids: CASSLSSGGAYNEQFF. The chain employs TRBV7-2 and TRBJ2-1, with 8 bases that match TRBD1. V trimming: 2 bases; J trimming: 2 bases; junction bases outside the gene matches: 5. The germline V gene has CDR1 SGHTA and CDR2 FQGNSA. The CDR3 is made up of 16 amino acids.

The CDR3 DNA reads TGTGCCACCAGTGATTGGGGGGGGGCCGTCGATACGCAGTATTTT. It yields the protein CATSDWGGAVDTQYF. The chain links TRBV24-1 to TRBJ2-3, with D possibly matching TRBD2 (7 bases). Germline lookup yields CDR1 KGHDR and CDR2 SFDVKD. V lost 2 bases and J 6 bases, leaving 14 bases between the germline ends. The CDR3 is 15 residues long.

The chain couples TRBV3-1 to TRBJ2-3, with D possibly matching TRBD2 (5 bases). This CDR3 comprises 13 residues. Trimming removed 5 bases at V and 4 bases at J, with 10 bases between. The germline V gene encodes CDR1 LGHDT and CDR2 YNNKEL (reference sequence). The CDR3 DNA sequence: TGTGCCAGCAGCTTCCTAGCTTCAGATACGCAGTATTTT. Translating it yields CASSFLASDTQYF.